These 31 T cell receptor beta chains originate from one sample sequenced in a study of cytotoxic CD8 clonotypes in ibrutinib-treated CLL. Assay: immunoSEQ multiplex PCR; the TCRdb copy retains only in-frame clones and omits some. The top ten hold about 4.8% of the sample, which has 85,000 or so clones, 70% to 80% seen once. The specimen comprised PBMCs, sampled after 12 months of ibrutinib treatment. The receptor source for this set is a human donor with chronic lymphocytic leukemia.

This rearrangement joins TRBV19 to TRBJ1-2; D is unresolved. Between the trimmed V and J ends, which lost 5 bases and 2 bases, there was a span of 9 bases. Germline V lookup: CDR1 LNHDA, CDR2 SQIVND (reference sequence). The CDR3 runs 13 residues. The CDR3 DNA reads TGTGCCAGTAGTCAGACCGGGAACTATGGCTACACCTTC. The encoded protein is CASSQTGNYGYTF.

The chain employs TRBV11-1 and TRBJ2-2; the D is unclear. Trimming took off 3 bases at V and 4 bases at J, with 9 bases between the two ends. This CDR3 contains 14 residues. CDR1 is SGHAT and CDR2 is FQDESV in the germline V gene (reference sequence). CDR3 in amino acids: CASSFGRSTGELFF. The CDR3 nucleotides read TGTGCCAGCAGCTTCGGCAGATCCACCGGGGAGCTGTTTTTT.

This clone was seen more than once but under ten times. The chain combines TRBV6-5 with TRBJ1-2; tentative D call: TRBD1 (5 bases). Germline V gives CDR1 MNHEY, CDR2 SVGAGI. The V gene lost 8 bases and the J gene lost 3 bases, with 16 bases spanning the gap. This CDR3 has 14 residues. The CDR3 bases are TGTGCCAGCTCCCCCACCGGGGCCCACTATGGCTACACCTTC. As protein: CASSPTGAHYGYTF.

J is TRBJ1-1 and V is TRBV28; TRBD1 is a possible D gene (5 bases). This CDR3 is 11 amino acids long. CDR1 and CDR2 from the germline V gene are MDHEN and SYDVKM. V lost 7 bases and J lost 3, with 6 bases in between. CDR3 DNA sequence: TGTGCCAGCAAGGGGTACACTGAAGCTTTCTTT. Translated: CASKGYTEAFF.

This clone was seen more than once but under ten times. The chain joins TRBV19 to TRBJ2-2, with a tentative D call TRBD1 (6 bases). In germline, CDR1 is LNHDA, CDR2 SQIVND (reference sequence). This CDR3 contains 14 residues. The V end lost 7 bases, the J end lost 6 bases, and 15 bases lay between the germline ends. The CDR3 DNA reads TGTGCCAGTATGCGGCAGGGGCTGGCCGGGGAGCTGTTTTTT. This gives the protein CASMRQGLAGELFF.

The V call is TRBV20-1, the J call TRBJ2-5; no reliable D call. There are 11 residues in the CDR3. Trimming left V 2 bases short and J 4 bases short, with 5 bases between. Germline V gene data show CDR1 as DFQATT and CDR2 as SNEGSKA (reference sequence). CDR3 sequence: CSARSGETQYF. CDR3 DNA: TGCAGTGCTAGATCAGGAGAGACCCAGTACTTC.

The chain is built from TRBV9 and TRBJ2-3; tentative D call: TRBD2 (6 bases). The CDR3 totals 13 residues. In germline, CDR1 is SGDLS, CDR2 YYNGEE. V lost 2 bases and J lost 6, with 10 bases in between. This chain's CDR3 is CASSVTSADTQYF. The DNA for the CDR3 is TGTGCCAGCAGCGTGACTAGTGCGGATACGCAGTATTTT.

The chain employs TRBV18 and TRBJ2-7; TRBD2 agrees at 9 bases. J gave up 1 base and V 3 bases, and 10 bases lay outside the gene matches. The CDR3 spans 17 residues. Germline V gene data show CDR1 as KGHSH and CDR2 as LQKENI. This chain's CDR3 is CASSPRVAGVGSYEQYF. The CDR3 nucleotides read TGTGCCAGCTCACCCCGGGTAGCGGGAGTGGGTTCCTACGAGCAGTACTTC. Using reference TRBV18 and TRBJ2-7 for the parts outside the CDR3, the full variable domain is NAGVMQNPRHLVRRRGQEARLRCSPMKGHSHVYWYRQLPEEGLKFMVYLQKENIIDESGMPKERFSAEFPKEGPSILRIQQVVRGDSAAYFCASSPRVAGVGSYEQYFGPGTRLTVT.

The J gene is TRBJ2-7, the V gene TRBV7-2; D not resolved. Germline loops: CDR1 SGHTA, CDR2 FQGNSA. Trimming pared 2 bases from V and 6 bases from J, leaving 17 bases between. The CDR3 contains 15 residues. The CDR3 reads CASSLSPAGPPEQYF. The DNA of the CDR3 is TGTGCCAGCAGCTTATCCCCGGCAGGCCCCCCCGAGCAGTACTTC.

This clone was counted only a few times. The J gene is TRBJ2-2, the V gene TRBV7-9, with D unresolved. CDR1 is SEHNR, CDR2 FQNEAQ, per germline (reference sequence). Trimming shortened V by 5 bases and J by 4 bases, and 8 bases separated the two germline ends. This CDR3 comprises 13 residues. In DNA, the CDR3 is TGTGCCAGCAGCGCCCACAGCACCGGGGAGCTGTTTTTT. Encoded protein: CASSAHSTGELFF.

The chain recombines TRBV18 with TRBJ1-1, with D possibly TRBD1 on 5 matching bases. Germline V lookup: CDR1 KGHSH, CDR2 LQKENI. V lost 3 bases to trimming and J lost 7 bases, with 15 bases between them. The CDR3 has 14 residues. In DNA form, the CDR3 reads TGTGCCAGCTCACCTTTCTCTCAGGGAGATGAAGCTTTCTTT. It encodes CASSPFSQGDEAFF.

The chain links TRBV7-9 to TRBJ2-2; TRBD2 agrees at 9 bases. The length of the CDR3 is 16 residues. CDR1 and CDR2 (germline): SEHNR, FQNEAQ (reference sequence). The junction had 6 bases not matched to a gene; V was cut back by 5 bases and J by 2 bases. The chain's CDR3 is CASSPRLAENTGELFF. CDR3 coding DNA: TGTGCCAGCAGCCCGCGACTAGCGGAAAACACCGGGGAGCTGTTTTTT.

This sequence joins TRBV7-6 and TRBJ2-6; either TRBD1 or TRBD2 may supply D (5 bases each). Germline values: CDR1 SGHVS, CDR2 FNYEAQ. The V gene lost 4 bases and the J gene lost 2 bases, with 15 bases spanning the gap. The CDR3 has 17 amino acids. The CDR3 region is CASSSTMGRTGANVLTF. CDR3 nucleotides: TGTGCCAGCAGCTCCACGATGGGACGCACTGGGGCCAACGTCCTGACTTTC.

The chain employs TRBV28 and TRBJ1-3; D remains unclear. This CDR3 region has 9 residues. Germline CDR1 reads MDHEN; CDR2 reads SYDVKM. Trimming took 6 bases from V and 9 from J, leaving 3 bases between them. The CDR3 is CASRGTIYF. For the CDR3, the DNA is TGTGCCAGCAGGGGCACCATATATTTT.

The rearrangement joins TRBV7-9 to TRBJ2-5, with TRBD2 identical over 8 bases. V shed 1 base and J 5 bases; nucleotides not matched to a gene: 12. There are 17 residues in the CDR3. Germline CDR1 and CDR2: SEHNR and FQNEAQ (reference sequence). CDR3 DNA sequence: TGTGCCAGCAGCTTAGAGGGGGGACTAGGGATTCGGGAGACCCAGTACTTC. It codes for CASSLEGGLGIRETQYF.

The chain combines TRBV28 with TRBJ2-7; D is possibly TRBD2 (6 bases). CDR1 is MDHEN, CDR2 SYDVKM, per germline. V shed 3 bases and J shed 0 bases, with 12 bases lying between them. The CDR3 consists of 15 residues. In nucleotides, the CDR3 is TGTGCCAGCAGTTTTTTGTTAGCGGCCTCCTACGAGCAGTACTTC. Protein sequence: CASSFLLAASYEQYF.

The chain couples TRBV7-2 to TRBJ1-2; no firm D call. Germline-derived CDR1 and CDR2 are SGHTA and FQGNSA. The V end lost 4 bases, the J end lost 0 bases, and 12 bases lay between the germline ends. This CDR3 contains 15 residues. The CDR3 spells CASSSRVGANYGYTF. The CDR3 coding sequence is TGTGCCAGCAGCTCCCGGGTGGGAGCTAACTATGGCTACACCTTC.

CDR3 sequence reads: CASSPVPGGLDEQFF. Written as DNA, the CDR3 is TGTGCCAGCAGCCCGGTACCGGGGGGGTTGGATGAGCAGTTCTTC. The V call is TRBV9, the J call TRBJ2-1, with 8 bases lining up with TRBD2. V trimming: 4 bases; J trimming: 8 bases; junction bases outside the gene matches: 11. Germline V CDR1 and CDR2: SGDLS, YYNGEE. The CDR3 is made up of 15 amino acids.

Regarding this clone: At one end the junction does not follow the germline gene, possibly because of a read error. Other DNA sequences of this sample code for an identical CDR3. The gene calls are TRBV4-2 and TRBJ2-3, with TRBD1 identical over 8 bases. This CDR3 has 13 residues. Germline V gene lookup returns CDR1 LGHNA and CDR2 YNFKEQ. CDR3 protein: CASSEQGVDTQYF. The CDR3 nucleotides are TGTGCCAGCAGCGAACAGGGGGTAGATACTCAGTATTTT.

The chain is built from TRBV4-3 and TRBJ2-1; D gene uncertain. Trimming pared 1 base from V and 13 bases from J, leaving 11 bases between. Germline-derived CDR1 and CDR2 are LGHNA and YSLEER. This CDR3 region has 12 residues. This CDR3 is CASSQGNIGQFF. DNA of the CDR3: TGCGCCAGCAGCCAAGGCAATATTGGCCAGTTCTTC.

This clone was seen more than once but under ten times. This chain links TRBV6-5 with TRBJ1-3; D perhaps matches TRBD1 (6 bases). CDR1 is MNHEY, CDR2 SVGAGI, per germline. V was clipped by 2 bases and J by 4 bases, with 12 bases between them. This CDR3 spans 15 amino acids. The CDR3 sequence is CASSYGGLGGNTIYF. Written as DNA, the CDR3 is TGTGCCAGCAGTTACGGGGGGCTGGGGGGAAACACCATATATTTT.

CDR3 sequence (DNA): TGTGCCAGCAGGCCCCACGGGGCGGCCAACTATGGCTACACCTTC. It yields the protein CASRPHGAANYGYTF. The chain couples TRBV28 to TRBJ1-2; perhaps TRBD1 as D (5 bases). This CDR3 contains 15 residues. V was shortened by 6 bases and J by 2 bases, with 16 bases between the two germline ends. The germline CDR1 and CDR2 sequences are MDHEN and SYDVKM.

The sample holds one count of this clone. J is TRBJ2-5 and V is TRBV19; TRBD2 matches 7 bases. CDR3 size: 15 residues. With V trimmed by 1 base and J by 7 bases, 9 bases remained unmatched. The germline V gene encodes CDR1 LNHDA and CDR2 SQIVND (reference sequence). The CDR3: CASSIGGTTSGTQYF. CDR3 DNA: TGTGCCAGTAGTATAGGGGGGACTACCTCGGGGACCCAGTACTTC.

This clone was counted between two and nine times. The chain couples TRBV19 to TRBJ2-7, with D tentatively TRBD2 (7 bases). The V end lost 10 bases, the J end lost 7 bases, and 20 bases lay between the germline ends. The CDR3 spans 13 residues. Germline V gene sequence: CDR1 LNHDA, CDR2 SQIVND (reference sequence). CDR3 nucleotide sequence: TGTGCCACCTCCCTGGGGGGGCCCTTGGAGCAGTACTTC. This sequence encodes CATSLGGPLEQYF.

With regard to this clone: The sample carries other DNA sequences with the same CDR3. CDR3 DNA sequence: TGTGCCAGCAGTTTAGGGGACAGCAATCAGCCCCAGCATTTT. Residues: CASSLGDSNQPQHF. The chain recombines TRBV27 with TRBJ1-5; tentatively, D is TRBD1 (5 bases). Deletions cut 2 bases from V and 1 base from J, with 6 bases between. The germline V gene has CDR1 MNHEY and CDR2 SMNVEV (reference sequence). The CDR3 runs 14 residues.

The chain couples TRBV6-1 to TRBJ2-1; 7 bases are a match to TRBD1. This CDR3 is built from 14 residues. The trim removed 5 bases at V and 6 bases at J, leaving 7 bases unmatched. The germline V gene has CDR1 MNHNS and CDR2 SASEGT. The CDR3 sequence is CASSTGEGVNEQFF. CDR3 coding DNA: TGTGCCAGCAGTACAGGGGAAGGGGTCAATGAGCAGTTCTTC.

This chain's CDR3 is CASSQDGRGEPYNEQFF. The DNA of the CDR3 is TGCGCCAGCAGCCAAGATGGGCGGGGGGAACCCTACAATGAGCAGTTCTTC. V is TRBV4-3 and J is TRBJ2-1; 8 bases align to TRBD2. The CDR3 length is 17 residues. Germline V CDR1 and CDR2: LGHNA, YSLEER. J was trimmed by 2 bases and V by 0 bases; bases with no gene match: 6.

This clone was seen only once. The chain uses TRBV27 and TRBJ1-2; D is ambiguous. Trimming stripped 2 bases from V and 4 bases from J, with 8 bases between. The CDR3 runs 13 residues. Germline V lookup: CDR1 MNHEY, CDR2 SMNVEV (reference sequence). The CDR3: CASSLGPGYGYTF. The CDR3 region has the DNA TGTGCCAGCAGTTTAGGCCCGGGCTATGGCTACACCTTC.

The CDR3 bases are TGTGCCAGTAGCAGACAGGGACGAGGCTACACCTTC. Translated, it gives CASSRQGRGYTF. The chain recombines TRBV19 with TRBJ1-2, with 7 nucleotides matching TRBD1. Losses at the gene ends were 6 bases for V and 8 bases for J; bases not matched to a gene: 6. The CDR3 extends over 12 amino acids. Germline V lookup: CDR1 LNHDA, CDR2 SQIVND (reference sequence).

The V and J genes are TRBV5-4 and TRBJ1-2; D unresolved. This CDR3 is built from 12 residues. Trimming took 0 bases from V and 7 from J, leaving 7 bases between them. Germline loops: CDR1 SGHNT, CDR2 YYREEE (reference sequence). In nucleotides, the CDR3 is TGTGCCAGCAGCTTGGGATTGGGTGGCTACACCTTC. It translates to CASSLGLGGYTF.

This clone was seen a few times. The chain has TRBV30 and TRBJ1-4; the match to TRBD1 covers 8 bases. This CDR3 has 18 residues. V lost 3 bases to trimming and J lost 0 bases; unmatched junction nucleotides: 12. The germline CDR1 and CDR2 sequences are GTSNPN and SVGIG (reference sequence). The chain's CDR3 is CAWRGTGLPPATNEKLFF. In nucleotides, the CDR3 is TGTGCCTGGAGGGGGACAGGCCTTCCTCCGGCAACTAATGAAAAACTGTTTTTT.